Below are 27 T cell receptor beta chains sequenced from a single sample in a study of Tregs in tolerant kidney transplant recipients (dated by TCRdb to between 2018 and 2020). Library construction relied on the immunoSEQ multiplex PCR assay. TCRdb holds this immuneACCESS table with in-frame rearrangements only. Some clones are missing; in checked studies, unresolved V genes explain under half, and the rest has no known cause. Across this sample there are some 69,000 clones, with around 83% seen only once. About 4.6% of the sample belongs to the ten largest clones. The sequencing input was CD4+ T cells from blood. The receptors come from a human donor in good health.

The chain joins TRBV30 to TRBJ1-1; 9 bases align to TRBD1. Germline V lookup: CDR1 GTSNPN, CDR2 SVGIG (reference sequence). CDR3 length: 15 residues. V was pared by 2 bases and J by 1 base, with 5 bases of the junction left unmatched. The CDR3 sequence: CAWSRTGAGNTEAFF. The CDR3 nucleotides are TGTGCCTGGAGTAGGACAGGGGCAGGGAACACTGAAGCTTTCTTT. Full variable domain (rest looked up from reference TRBV30 and TRBJ1-1): SQTIHQWPATLVQPVGSPLSLECTVEGTSNPNLYWYRQAAGRGLQLLFYSVGIGQISSEVPQNLSASRPQDRQFILSSKKLLLSDSGFYLCAWSRTGAGNTEAFFGQGTRLTVV.

V and J are TRBV7-2 and TRBJ2-1, with D perhaps matching TRBD2 (5 bases). With 2 bases removed from V and 5 bases from J, the gap between germline ends came to 10 bases. The CDR3 is made up of 14 amino acids. Germline-derived CDR1 and CDR2 are SGHTA and FQGNSA. The CDR3 protein is CASSLFLRDNEQFF. CDR3 in DNA: TGTGCCAGCAGCTTATTTTTGCGGGACAATGAGCAGTTCTTC.

This clone is medium-sized within its sample. The CDR3 spells CASSQEWGVEAFF. The CDR3 nucleotides read TGCGCCAGCAGCCAAGAGTGGGGGGTCGAAGCTTTCTTT. The chain combines TRBV4-1 with TRBJ1-1; D is possibly TRBD1 (5 bases). Per the germline V gene, CDR1 is MGHRA and CDR2 is YSYEKL. This CDR3 spans 13 amino acids. Between the trimmed V and J ends, which lost 0 bases and 8 bases, there was a span of 10 bases.

CDR3 sequence: CASSSTGDSYNEQFF. The CDR3 DNA reads TGCGCCAGCAGCTCTACGGGAGACTCCTACAATGAGCAGTTCTTC. V gene TRBV5-1 combines with J gene TRBJ2-1, with a tentative D call TRBD2 (6 bases). Trimming removed 3 bases from V and 0 bases from J, with 10 bases in between. CDR1 and CDR2 from the germline V gene are SGHRS and YFSETQ. The CDR3 contains 15 residues.

The chain recombines TRBV6-6 with TRBJ2-3; a weak D match, TRBD1 (5 bases). With 5 bases removed from V and 5 bases from J, the gap between germline ends came to 11 bases. This CDR3 spans 13 amino acids. The germline CDR1 and CDR2 sequences are MNHNY and SVGAGI (reference sequence). The CDR3 DNA sequence: TGTGCCAGCAGTCTGCGAAGGGGAGATACGCAGTATTTT. Amino acid sequence: CASSLRRGDTQYF.

Notes on this clone: The same CDR3 is also encoded by other DNA sequences in this sample. The V call is TRBV2, the J call TRBJ2-7; D gene uncertain. V was pared by 8 bases and J by 1 base, with 6 bases between. The CDR3 has 11 amino acids. CDR1 and CDR2 (germline): SNHLY, FYNNEI. The CDR3 DNA reads as TGTGCCAGCGGACGATCCTACGAGCAGTACTTC. Translation gives CASGRSYEQYF.

This clone was counted once. This chain connects TRBV2 to TRBJ2-1; 11 bases are a match to TRBD2. Germline V CDR1 and CDR2: SNHLY, FYNNEI. The length of the CDR3 is 15 residues. The V and J ends lost 3 bases and 7 bases, in that order; junction bases with no gene match: 5. The CDR3 loop is CASSDQLAGGNEQFF. In DNA form, the CDR3 reads TGTGCCAGCAGTGACCAATTAGCGGGGGGGAATGAGCAGTTCTTC.

The V gene is TRBV19, the J gene TRBJ1-1; a possible D gene is TRBD1 (6 bases). Germline V gene data show CDR1 as LNHDA and CDR2 as SQIVND (reference sequence). The CDR3 spans 14 residues. V was shortened by 3 bases and J by 3 bases, with 11 bases between the two germline ends. CDR3 region: CASSILGHHTEAFF. The CDR3 DNA sequence: TGTGCCAGTAGTATCTTGGGACACCACACTGAAGCTTTCTTT.

The chain recombines TRBV12-5 with TRBJ1-5, with D perhaps matching TRBD1 (5 bases). Germline V gives CDR1 LGHNT, CDR2 FRNRAP. CDR3 size: 14 residues. Trimming took off 3 bases at V and 2 bases at J, with 8 bases between the two ends. CDR3 region: CASGFGGRNQPQHF. In DNA form, the CDR3 reads TGTGCTAGTGGTTTCGGGGGACGCAATCAGCCCCAGCATTTT.

The chain recombines TRBV6-5 with TRBJ1-5; 7 positions agree with TRBD1. The junction had 3 bases not matched to a gene; V was cut back by 6 bases and J by 4 bases. This CDR3 comprises 13 residues. Germline assignment: CDR1 MNHEY and CDR2 SVGAGI. Written as DNA, the CDR3 is TGTGCCAGCAGCCTGGACAGGAATCAGCCCCAGCATTTT. It encodes CASSLDRNQPQHF.

The chain uses TRBV6-1 and TRBJ1-1; no clear D gene. This CDR3 has 13 residues. Germline V gene lookup returns CDR1 MNHNS and CDR2 SASEGT. The V end lost 3 bases, the J end lost 6 bases, and 11 bases lay between the germline ends. CDR3 in amino acids: CASSDFVFPEAFF. The CDR3 DNA follows: TGTGCCAGCAGTGATTTCGTCTTCCCTGAAGCTTTCTTT.

The chain employs TRBV6-1 and TRBJ2-2, with D perhaps TRBD1 (7 bases). This CDR3 region has 15 residues. Trimming took off 5 bases at V and 6 bases at J, with 16 bases between the two ends. Germline V gene sequence: CDR1 MNHNS, CDR2 SASEGT. The CDR3 sequence: CASSRAAGGSGELFF. The CDR3 DNA sequence: TGTGCCAGCAGTCGTGCAGCAGGGGGGTCCGGGGAGCTGTTTTTT.

This clone has just a few counts. V gene TRBV6-1 combines with J gene TRBJ1-1; no clear D gene. V shed 3 bases and J shed 5 bases, with 19 bases lying between them. There are 16 residues in the CDR3. Germline-derived CDR1 and CDR2 are MNHNS and SASEGT. The CDR3 protein is CASSDPSGSLGTEAFF. The DNA for the CDR3 is TGTGCCAGCAGTGACCCGTCGGGCTCCCTGGGGACTGAAGCTTTCTTT.

The J gene is TRBJ2-2, the V gene TRBV5-1; D could derive from TRBD1 or TRBD2 (6 bases each). This CDR3 spans 14 amino acids. Deletions cut 2 bases from V and 5 bases from J, with 10 bases between. The germline CDR1 and CDR2 sequences are SGHRS and YFSETQ. CDR3 DNA sequence: TGCGCCAGCAGCTTTGGGGGGCAGACCGGGGAGCTGTTTTTT. Its protein is CASSFGGQTGELFF.

The table lists this clone with a few counts. The chain recombines TRBV27 with TRBJ1-5; maybe TRBD1 (5 bases). Germline CDR1 and CDR2: MNHEY and SMNVEV (reference sequence). The V gene lost 2 bases and the J gene lost 0 bases, with 11 bases spanning the gap. CDR3 length equals 16 residues. CDR3 bases: TGTGCCAGCAGTTTACGGACACCTTATAGCAATCAGCCCCAGCATTTT. Translation gives CASSLRTPYSNQPQHF.

V is TRBV2 and J is TRBJ2-2; no clear D. V was pared by 6 bases and J by 6 bases, with 14 bases between. The length of the CDR3 is 14 residues. Germline CDR1 SNHLY, CDR2 FYNNEI. The CDR3 nucleotides are TGTGCCAGCAGCGGGTTTGGGGTTTCCGGGGAGCTGTTTTTT. Translated: CASSGFGVSGELFF.

The chain carries TRBV7-2 and TRBJ2-5, with unresolved D. The CDR3 runs to 15 residues. V was cut by 1 base and J by 1 base, with 10 bases left in between. Germline V gene lookup returns CDR1 SGHTA and CDR2 FQGNSA. CDR3 region: CASSLGRLAQETQYF. In DNA, the CDR3 is TGTGCCAGCAGCTTAGGCCGACTTGCCCAAGAGACCCAGTACTTC. Full variable domain (outside the CDR3, taken from reference TRBV7-2 and TRBJ2-5): GAGVSQSPSNKVTEKGKDVELRCDPISGHTALYWYRQSLGQGLEFLIYFQGNSAPDKSGLPSDRFSAERTGGSVSTLTIQRTQQEDSAVYLCASSLGRLAQETQYFGPGTRLLVL.

This chain uses TRBV5-1 with TRBJ1-3; no clear D gene. The CDR3 sequence is 13 residues long. The germline V and J ends were trimmed by 7 bases and 0 bases, with 8 bases remaining between them. Germline V CDR1 and CDR2: SGHRS, YFSETQ. The CDR3 sequence is CASRWSSGNTIYF. The CDR3 DNA sequence: TGCGCCAGCCGATGGAGCTCTGGAAACACCATATATTTT.

This chain joins TRBV6-5 and TRBJ1-2, with unresolved D. The germline V gene has CDR1 MNHEY and CDR2 SVGAGI. The germline V and J ends were trimmed by 5 bases and 7 bases, with 14 bases remaining between them. The CDR3 is made up of 13 amino acids. DNA for the CDR3: TGTGCCAGCAGTCAAAACAGAGGCGGTGGCTACACCTTC. Protein: CASSQNRGGGYTF.

V is TRBV6-1 and J is TRBJ2-2; 8 bases are shared with TRBD1. J lost 7 bases, V lost 8 bases, and 0 bases had no gene match. The germline gives CDR1 MNHNS, CDR2 SASEGT. The length of the CDR3 is 11 residues. CDR3 nucleotide sequence: TGTGCCAGCGGGACAGGCGGGGAGCTGTTTTTT. The encoded protein is CASGTGGELFF.

The chain combines TRBV14 with TRBJ1-4; the D gene is possibly TRBD1 (5 bases). Between the trimmed V and J ends, which lost 4 bases and 5 bases, there was a span of 8 bases. Germline V gene sequence: CDR1 SGHDN, CDR2 FVKESK. This CDR3 has 13 amino acids. The CDR3 sequence: CASSRDRNEKLFF. Here the CDR3 DNA reads TGTGCCAGCAGCCGGGACCGAAATGAAAAACTGTTTTTT.

This chain uses TRBV2 with TRBJ2-3; TRBD2 matches 11 bases. Germline V CDR1 and CDR2: SNHLY, FYNNEI. The V gene end was trimmed by 5 bases and the J gene end by 0 bases; junction bases not matched to a gene: 19. The CDR3 is made up of 21 amino acids. The CDR3 sequence: CASSWFRIRLAGTDSTDTQYF. For the CDR3, the DNA is TGTGCCAGCAGTTGGTTCCGGATTAGACTAGCGGGGACCGATAGCACAGATACGCAGTATTTT.

The chain has TRBV9 and TRBJ2-5; D is unresolved. The CDR3 length is 11 residues. Trimming removed 0 bases from V and 5 bases from J, with 2 bases in between. Germline lookup yields CDR1 SGDLS and CDR2 YYNGEE. The CDR3 loop is CASSVEETQYF. The CDR3 DNA follows: TGTGCCAGCAGCGTAGAGGAGACCCAGTACTTC.

This sequence joins TRBV4-2 and TRBJ2-2; unclear D gene. In germline, CDR1 is LGHNA, CDR2 YNFKEQ. Trimming removed 4 bases at V and 3 bases at J, with 12 bases between. This CDR3 spans 15 amino acids. The CDR3 is CASSPRTTDTGELFF. The CDR3 coding sequence is TGTGCCAGCAGCCCTAGGACCACAGACACCGGGGAGCTGTTTTTT.

The chain links TRBV10-3 to TRBJ2-1; the match to TRBD1 covers 9 bases. V was pared by 8 bases and J by 9 bases, with 8 bases of the junction left unmatched. Germline CDR1 reads ENHRY; CDR2 reads SYGVKD. This CDR3 has 13 residues. CDR3 protein: CAIGDRDETEQFF. CDR3 nucleotides: TGTGCCATCGGGGACAGGGATGAGACTGAGCAGTTCTTC.

The chain recombines TRBV5-6 with TRBJ2-3; D may be TRBD2 (5 bases). Per germline, CDR1 SGHDT and CDR2 YYEEEE. The CDR3 consists of 15 residues. Trimming removed 0 bases from V and 2 bases from J, with 10 bases in between. The DNA of the CDR3 is TGTGCCAGCAGCTTGGCTCTAGCACCCACAGATACGCAGTATTTT. This encodes CASSLALAPTDTQYF.

There are a few counts of this clone. V and J are TRBV11-3 and TRBJ1-2; perhaps TRBD1 as D (6 bases). Germline values: CDR1 SGHNT, CDR2 YENEEA. The CDR3 spans 14 residues. V lost 6 bases, J lost 5 bases, and 16 bases lay in between. CDR3 region: CASSPGHSSYGYTF. CDR3 coding DNA: TGTGCCAGCAGTCCGGGACACTCCTCGTATGGCTACACCTTC.